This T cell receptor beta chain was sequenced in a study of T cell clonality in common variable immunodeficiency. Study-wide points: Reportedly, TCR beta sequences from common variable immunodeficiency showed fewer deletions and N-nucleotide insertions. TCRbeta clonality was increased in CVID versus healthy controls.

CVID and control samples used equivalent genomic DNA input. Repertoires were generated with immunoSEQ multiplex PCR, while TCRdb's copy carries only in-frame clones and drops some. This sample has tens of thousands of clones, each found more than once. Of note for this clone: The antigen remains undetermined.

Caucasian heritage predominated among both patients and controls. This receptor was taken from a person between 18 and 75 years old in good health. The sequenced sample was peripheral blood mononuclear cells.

The DNA read from the CDR3 is TGTGCCTGGACCGGGACAGGGCGGTATGGT. This gives the protein CAWTGTGRYG. In full, the CDR3 reads CAWTGTGRYGQYF. The gene calls are TRBV30 and TRBJ2-4; 9 bases fit TRBD1. The sequence runs out 3 residues before the end of the CDR3; the remainder is reconstructed from the germline J gene. The CDR3 runs to 13 residues. CDR1 and CDR2 from the germline V gene are GTSNPN and SVGIG (reference sequence). Full variable domain (rest looked up from reference TRBV30 and TRBJ2-4): SQTIHQWPATLVQPVGSPLSLECTVEGTSNPNLYWYRQAAGRGLQLLFYSVGIGQISSEVPQNLSASRPQDRQFILSSKKLLLSDSGFYLCAWTGTGRYGQYFGAGTRLSVL.